The 25 T cell receptor beta chains listed next were all sequenced from one sample in a study of T cell repertoires in cytomegalovirus infection. These TCRs' antigens remain unknown. A single record per CDR3 protein comes from TCRdb applying MiXCR to the reads. This sample has 600,000 to 700,000 distinct CDR3 sequences, with around a third found just once. The sample was cultured PBMCs, taken from culture after CMV antigen stimulation. The receptors were sampled from a human donor in good health (CMV status not recorded). Some clones in this sample may be carry-over from other donors' samples.

This clonotype was observed many times. The V call is TRBV7-2, the J call TRBJ1-2; possible D gene TRBD1, 5 bases. CDR1 SGHTA and CDR2 FQGNSA come from the germline V gene. V was shortened by 5 bases and J by 7 bases, with 14 bases between the two germline ends. The CDR3 is made up of 13 amino acids. CDR3 nucleotide sequence: TGTGCCAGCAGCCTACAGGACGGCATTGGCTACACCTTC. The encoded protein is CASSLQDGIGYTF.

The chain links TRBV10-3 to TRBJ1-1, with 11 bases matching TRBD1. The CDR3 is made up of 15 amino acids. Germline V lookup: CDR1 ENHRY, CDR2 SYGVKD. Trimming at V came to 2 bases and at J to 5 bases, leaving 4 bases not matched to a gene. In nucleotides, the CDR3 is TGTGCCATCAGTGAGAGGACAGGGGGCCGGACTGAAGCTTTCTTT. This sequence encodes CAISERTGGRTEAFF.

This clonotype was picked up a small number of times. The chain employs TRBV20-1 and TRBJ1-6; D is undetermined. In germline, CDR1 is DFQATT, CDR2 SNEGSKA (reference sequence). This CDR3 spans 17 amino acids. V lost 0 bases to trimming and J lost 9 bases, with 21 bases between them. In nucleotides, the CDR3 is TGCAGTGCTAGAGACCGCTTAGGGATCCCAAGGAGTTCACCCCTCCACTTT. Amino acids: CSARDRLGIPRSSPLHF.

This clonotype appeared many times. The rearrangement uses TRBV7-2 and TRBJ1-1, with TRBD1 identical over 7 bases. CDR1 SGHTA and CDR2 FQGNSA come from the germline V gene. This CDR3 contains 17 residues. After removal of 3 bases from V and 4 bases from J, the junction contained 14 bases not matched to a gene. CDR3 in DNA: TGTGCCAGCAGCTTGATGACAGGGCTATACGGAACCACTGAAGCTTTCTTT. Protein sequence: CASSLMTGLYGTTEAFF.

J is TRBJ2-1 and V is TRBV19; no clear D. Germline CDR1 is LNHDA and CDR2 is SQIVND (reference sequence). This CDR3 spans 13 amino acids. The ends were cut back, 5 bases at V and 10 bases at J, with 15 bases in the middle. The CDR3 region has the DNA TGTGCCAGTAGTCCCCGACCCGAACCGGAGCAGTTCTTC. Residues: CASSPRPEPEQFF.

This clonotype was seen only a few times. The genes are TRBV12-3 or TRBV12-4 and TRBJ2-5, with TRBD1 identical over 9 bases. V trimming: 3 bases; J trimming: 5 bases; junction bases outside the gene matches: 4. There are 14 residues in the CDR3. The CDR3 spells CASSFTGGRETQYF. CDR3 in DNA: TGTGCCAGCAGTTTTACAGGGGGCCGGGAGACCCAGTACTTC.

This clonotype has a count of ten or more. The V and J genes are TRBV7-2 and TRBJ1-2; D ambiguous. Germline V lookup: CDR1 SGHTA, CDR2 FQGNSA. The CDR3 has 13 residues. V dropped 3 bases and J dropped 0 bases, with 5 bases sitting between them. The CDR3 here is CASSFSPNYGYTF. The CDR3 nucleotides read TGTGCCAGCAGCTTCTCCCCTAACTATGGCTACACCTTC.

This chain connects TRBV5-1 to TRBJ2-5; D unclear. The CDR3 is made up of 14 amino acids. Germline CDR1 and CDR2: SGHRS and YFSETQ. V lost 1 base and J lost 3, with 10 bases in between. The CDR3 bases are TGCGCCAGCAGCTTGTTGACCGACGAAGAGACCCAGTACTTC. Protein sequence: CASSLLTDEETQYF.

The chain is built from TRBV7-2 and TRBJ2-3; D remains ambiguous. Looked up from germline, CDR1 is SGHTA and CDR2 is FQGNSA. CDR3 size: 12 residues. With 5 bases removed from V and 6 bases from J, the gap between germline ends came to 9 bases. This CDR3 is CASSHLKDTQYF. The DNA for the CDR3 is TGTGCCAGCAGCCACTTAAAGGATACGCAGTATTTT.

The chain links TRBV27 to TRBJ2-4, with no clear D. CDR1 is MNHEY, CDR2 SMNVEV, per germline (reference sequence). This CDR3 is built from 15 residues. Trimming stripped 6 bases from V and 0 bases from J, with 12 bases between. The CDR3: CASSYDGVAKNIQYF. For the CDR3, the DNA is TGTGCCAGCAGCTACGACGGAGTAGCCAAAAACATTCAGTACTTC.

The rearrangement uses TRBV9 and TRBJ2-5; 10 positions match TRBD2. Germline CDR1 SGDLS, CDR2 YYNGEE. After removal of 2 bases from V and 4 bases from J, the junction contained 8 bases not matched to a gene. The CDR3 totals 16 residues. CDR3 residues: CASSVGIAGGGETQYF. As DNA, the CDR3 is TGTGCCAGCAGCGTCGGGATAGCGGGAGGTGGAGAGACCCAGTACTTC. Complete variable domain (other parts from reference TRBV9 and TRBJ2-5): DSGVTQTPKHLITATGQRVTLRCSPRSGDLSVYWYQQSLDQGLQFLIQYYNGEERAKGNILERFSAQQFPDLHSELNLSSLELGDSALYFCASSVGIAGGGETQYFGPGTRLLVL.

A few counts support this clonotype. This chain uses TRBV6-5 with TRBJ2-7; D possibly corresponds to TRBD1 (6 bases). This CDR3 comprises 12 residues. Germline V gene lookup returns CDR1 MNHEY and CDR2 SVGAGI. Trimming took off 6 bases at V and 9 bases at J, with 15 bases between the two ends. CDR3 bases: TGTGCCAGCAGCGAAACAGGGTTGGGGCAGTACTTC. Its protein product is CASSETGLGQYF.

V is TRBV7-6 and J is TRBJ2-7, with 8 bases lining up with TRBD2. CDR1 SGHVS and CDR2 FNYEAQ come from the germline V gene. The ends lost 4 bases at V and 3 bases at J; junction bases unmatched: 8. The CDR3 has 15 amino acids. CDR3 region: CASSSIAGSNYEQYF. The CDR3 nucleotides are TGTGCCAGCAGCTCTATAGCGGGGTCTAACTACGAGCAGTACTTC.

The genes are TRBV20-1 and TRBJ2-1; D is possibly TRBD1 (5 bases). Germline V gives CDR1 DFQATT, CDR2 SNEGSKA (reference sequence). This CDR3 comprises 9 residues. CDR3 loop: CRTEYEQFF. The CDR3 region has the DNA TGCAGGACAGAGTATGAGCAGTTCTTC.

Only a few counts were recorded for this clonotype. The chain combines TRBV10-3 with TRBJ2-7; perhaps D is TRBD1 or TRBD2 (6 bases each). The CDR3 contains 14 residues. V was pared by 3 bases and J by 6 bases, with 15 bases between. Germline V gene data show CDR1 as ENHRY and CDR2 as SYGVKD. CDR3 sequence reads: CAISDRGDIREQYF. CDR3 in DNA: TGTGCCATCAGTGATAGGGGGGACATACGCGAGCAGTACTTC.

This clonotype was found many times. This chain joins TRBV11-2 and TRBJ2-7; the D gene is possibly TRBD2 (6 bases). V dropped 1 base and J dropped 2 bases, with 15 bases sitting between them. The CDR3 covers 16 residues. Germline lookup yields CDR1 SGHAT and CDR2 FQNNGV. The CDR3 loop is CASSLGSSGGAYEQYF. The CDR3 coding sequence is TGTGCCAGCAGCTTAGGGAGTAGCGGAGGAGCCTACGAGCAGTACTTC.

This rearrangement joins TRBV19 to TRBJ1-5, with D possibly TRBD1 on 6 matching bases. The CDR3 sequence is 15 residues long. The germline gives CDR1 LNHDA, CDR2 SQIVND (reference sequence). V was clipped by 7 bases and J by 0 bases, with 13 bases between them. The CDR3 protein is CASTEQGHSNQPQHF. CDR3 sequence (DNA): TGTGCCAGTACCGAACAGGGACATAGCAATCAGCCCCAGCATTTT.

The chain uses TRBV7-2 and TRBJ2-3, with 10 bases matching TRBD2. Germline CDR1 SGHTA, CDR2 FQGNSA. V lost 9 bases to trimming and J lost 3 bases; unmatched junction nucleotides: 6. The CDR3 loop spans 14 amino acids. This CDR3 is CASHSGGYTDTQYF. Written as DNA, the CDR3 is TGTGCCAGTCATAGCGGGGGGTATACAGATACGCAGTATTTT.

This clonotype was recorded once. The chain carries TRBV7-6 and TRBJ2-1; perhaps TRBD2 as D (6 bases). Trimming shortened V by 5 bases and J by 8 bases, and 13 bases separated the two germline ends. The CDR3 extends over 13 amino acids. CDR1 is SGHVS, CDR2 FNYEAQ, per germline. In nucleotides, the CDR3 is TGTGCCAGCAGCCGCCGAGCGGGCCATGAGCAGTTCTTC. It specifies CASSRRAGHEQFF. The whole variable domain, remainder taken from reference TRBV7-6 and TRBJ2-1, is GAGVSQSPRYKVTKRGQDVALRCDPISGHVSLYWYRQALGQGPEFLTYFNYEAQQDKSGLPNDRFSAERPEGSISTLTIQRTEQRDSAMYRCASSRRAGHEQFFGPGTRLTVL.

This clonotype was counted between two and nine times. The chain links TRBV7-9 to TRBJ2-3; D is unclear. Trimming took off 3 bases at V and 0 bases at J, with 7 bases between the two ends. The CDR3 runs 14 residues. Germline values: CDR1 SEHNR, CDR2 FQNEAQ (reference sequence). CDR3 residues: CASSFDFSTDTQYF. The CDR3 DNA reads TGTGCCAGCAGCTTCGACTTTAGCACAGATACGCAGTATTTT. Based on the CDR3 plus reference TRBV7-9 and TRBJ2-3, the full variable domain is DTGVSQNPRHKITKRGQNVTFRCDPISEHNRLYWYRQTLGQGPEFLTYFQNEAQLEKSRLLSDRFSAERPKGSFSTLEIQRTEQGDSAMYLCASSFDFSTDTQYFGPGTRLTVL.

The CDR3 region is CATSRRDRGLETQYF. In nucleotides, the CDR3 is TGTGCCACCAGCAGGCGGGACAGGGGGCTGGAGACCCAGTACTTC. The chain has TRBV15 and TRBJ2-5; 12 nucleotides agree with TRBD1. From germline, CDR1 is LNHNV and CDR2 YYDKDF (reference sequence). Trimming at V came to 3 bases and at J to 5 bases, leaving 4 bases not matched to a gene. The CDR3 extends over 15 amino acids.

The chain carries TRBV4-3 and TRBJ1-2, with 11 bases lining up with TRBD1. Germline assignment: CDR1 LGHNA and CDR2 YSLEER. The CDR3 length is 15 residues. Trimming removed 1 base from V and 8 bases from J; junction bases left unmatched: 6. The CDR3 DNA reads TGCGCCAGCAGCCAAGGGGGACAGGGGGGTTTGGGCTACACCTTC. Translation gives CASSQGGQGGLGYTF.

This chain links TRBV6-2 or TRBV6-3 with TRBJ2-1, with 9 positions matching TRBD1. This CDR3 has 15 amino acids. Germline CDR1 reads MNHEY; CDR2 reads SVGEGT. With 6 bases clipped from V and 10 bases from J, the junction kept 13 bases outside the gene matches. CDR3 bases: TGTGCCAGCAGAAGGCCGGGACAGGGTGGCAGAGAGCAGTTCTTC. Translation gives CASRRPGQGGREQFF.

The chain recombines TRBV27 with TRBJ1-2; TRBD1 is a possible D gene (6 bases). The CDR3 consists of 14 residues. Trimming stripped 5 bases from V and 4 bases from J, with 14 bases between. Germline V gene lookup returns CDR1 MNHEY and CDR2 SMNVEV (reference sequence). The CDR3 reads CASSTGTGSYGYTF. DNA for the CDR3: TGTGCCAGCAGTACAGGGACGGGGAGCTATGGCTACACCTTC.

The chain uses TRBV12-3 or TRBV12-4 and TRBJ2-7, with 9 bases identical to TRBD1. The V gene end was trimmed by 5 bases and the J gene end by 2 bases; junction bases not matched to a gene: 7. The CDR3 runs 15 residues. CDR3 coding DNA: TGTGCCAGCAGTCGTTCCGGGACAGGGACCTACGAGCAGTACTTC. The encoded protein is CASSRSGTGTYEQYF.